What follows describes a single TCR beta chain. This entry is derived from a study of OX40 agonist ivuxolimab in advanced cancers. Sequenced by immunoSEQ multiplex PCR; TCRdb stores in-frame clones only, minus some. The profile shows around 31,000 clones, roughly nine tenths of them singletons. The J segment lost 4 bases and the V segment lost 3 bases, leaving 1 base of the junction unmatched. The CDR3 has 14 amino acids. The germline gives CDR1 MDHEN, CDR2 SYDVKM. The sample consisted of CD4+ or CD8+ T cells sorted from blood, taken in a trial of the OX40 agonist ivuxolimab. This sequence was found in an adult with an advanced solid tumor such as melanoma, head and neck, liver or kidney cancer. This chain connects TRBV28 to TRBJ2-1, with TRBD1 matching over 9 bases. The DNA for the CDR3 is TGTGCCAGCAGTTTCGGGACAGGGTACAATGAGCAGTTCTTC. Translation: CASSFGTGYNEQFF.